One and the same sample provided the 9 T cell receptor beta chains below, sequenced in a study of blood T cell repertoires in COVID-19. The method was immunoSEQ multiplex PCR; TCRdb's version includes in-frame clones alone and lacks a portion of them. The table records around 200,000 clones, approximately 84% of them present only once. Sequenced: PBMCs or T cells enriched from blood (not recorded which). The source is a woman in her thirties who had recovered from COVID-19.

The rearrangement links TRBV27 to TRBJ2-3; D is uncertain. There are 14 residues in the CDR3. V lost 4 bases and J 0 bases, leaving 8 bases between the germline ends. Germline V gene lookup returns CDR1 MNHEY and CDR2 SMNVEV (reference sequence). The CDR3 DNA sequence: TGTGCCAGCAGTTCCCTCACTAGCACAGATACGCAGTATTTT. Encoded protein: CASSSLTSTDTQYF.

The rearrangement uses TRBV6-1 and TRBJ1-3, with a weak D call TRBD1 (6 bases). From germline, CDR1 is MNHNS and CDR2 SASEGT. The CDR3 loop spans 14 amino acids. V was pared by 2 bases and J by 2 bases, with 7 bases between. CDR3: CASSEWGPGNTIYF. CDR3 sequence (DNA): TGTGCCAGCAGTGAATGGGGGCCTGGAAACACCATATATTTT.

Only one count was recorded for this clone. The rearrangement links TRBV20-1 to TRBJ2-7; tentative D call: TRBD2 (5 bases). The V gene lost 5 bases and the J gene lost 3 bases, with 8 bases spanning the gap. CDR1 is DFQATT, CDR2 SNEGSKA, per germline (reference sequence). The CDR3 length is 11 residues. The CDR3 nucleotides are TGCAGTGCTGAGCGGAACTACGAGCAGTACGTC. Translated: CSAERNYEQYV.

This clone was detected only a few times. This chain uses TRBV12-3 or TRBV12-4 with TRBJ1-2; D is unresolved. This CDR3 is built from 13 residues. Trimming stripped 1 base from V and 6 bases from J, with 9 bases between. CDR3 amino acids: CASSLGSWHGYTF. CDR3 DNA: TGTGCCAGCAGTTTAGGCTCGTGGCATGGCTACACCTTC.

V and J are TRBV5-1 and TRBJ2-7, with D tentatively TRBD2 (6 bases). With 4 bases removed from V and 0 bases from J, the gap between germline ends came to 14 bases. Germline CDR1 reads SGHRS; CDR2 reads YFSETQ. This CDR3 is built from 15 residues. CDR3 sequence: CASSESGPPSYEQYF. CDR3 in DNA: TGCGCCAGCAGCGAAAGCGGGCCGCCCTCCTACGAGCAGTACTTC.

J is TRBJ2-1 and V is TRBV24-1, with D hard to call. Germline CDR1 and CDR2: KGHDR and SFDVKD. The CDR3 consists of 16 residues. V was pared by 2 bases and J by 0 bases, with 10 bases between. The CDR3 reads CATSDSRPSSYNEQFF. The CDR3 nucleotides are TGTGCCACCAGTGATTCTCGTCCCTCCTCCTACAATGAGCAGTTCTTC.

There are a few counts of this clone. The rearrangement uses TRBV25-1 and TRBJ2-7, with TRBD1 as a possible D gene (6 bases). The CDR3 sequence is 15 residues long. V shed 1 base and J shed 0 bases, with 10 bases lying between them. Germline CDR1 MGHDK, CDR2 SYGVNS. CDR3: CASSEWSGASYEQYF. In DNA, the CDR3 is TGTGCCAGCAGTGAATGGTCAGGGGCCTCCTACGAGCAGTACTTC.

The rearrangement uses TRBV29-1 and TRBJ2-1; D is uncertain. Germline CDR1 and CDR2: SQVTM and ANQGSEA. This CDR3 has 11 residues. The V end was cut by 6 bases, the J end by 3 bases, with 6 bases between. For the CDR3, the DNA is TGCAGCGTGGAACACTACAATGAGCAGTTCTTC. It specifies CSVEHYNEQFF.

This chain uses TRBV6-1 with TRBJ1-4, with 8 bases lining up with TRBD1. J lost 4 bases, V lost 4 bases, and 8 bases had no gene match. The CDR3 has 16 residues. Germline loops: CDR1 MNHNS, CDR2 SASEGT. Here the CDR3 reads CASSAPRDRHNEKLFF. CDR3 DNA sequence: TGTGCCAGCAGTGCGCCCCGGGACAGGCATAATGAAAAACTGTTTTTT.